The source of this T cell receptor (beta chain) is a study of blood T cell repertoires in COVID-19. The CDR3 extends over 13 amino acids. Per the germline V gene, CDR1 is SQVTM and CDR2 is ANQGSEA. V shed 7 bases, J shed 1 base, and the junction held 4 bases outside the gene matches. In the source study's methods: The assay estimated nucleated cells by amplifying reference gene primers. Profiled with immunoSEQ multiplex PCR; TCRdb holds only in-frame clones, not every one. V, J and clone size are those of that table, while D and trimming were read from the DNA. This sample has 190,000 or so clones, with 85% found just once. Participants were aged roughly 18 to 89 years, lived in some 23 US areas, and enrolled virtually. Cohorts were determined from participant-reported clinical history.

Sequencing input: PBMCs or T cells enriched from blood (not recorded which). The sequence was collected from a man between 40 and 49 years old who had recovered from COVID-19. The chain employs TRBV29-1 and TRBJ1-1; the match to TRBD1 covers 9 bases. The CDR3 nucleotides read TGCAGCGGCGGGGACAGGGCGAACACTGAAGCTTTCTTT. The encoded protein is CSGGDRANTEAFF.